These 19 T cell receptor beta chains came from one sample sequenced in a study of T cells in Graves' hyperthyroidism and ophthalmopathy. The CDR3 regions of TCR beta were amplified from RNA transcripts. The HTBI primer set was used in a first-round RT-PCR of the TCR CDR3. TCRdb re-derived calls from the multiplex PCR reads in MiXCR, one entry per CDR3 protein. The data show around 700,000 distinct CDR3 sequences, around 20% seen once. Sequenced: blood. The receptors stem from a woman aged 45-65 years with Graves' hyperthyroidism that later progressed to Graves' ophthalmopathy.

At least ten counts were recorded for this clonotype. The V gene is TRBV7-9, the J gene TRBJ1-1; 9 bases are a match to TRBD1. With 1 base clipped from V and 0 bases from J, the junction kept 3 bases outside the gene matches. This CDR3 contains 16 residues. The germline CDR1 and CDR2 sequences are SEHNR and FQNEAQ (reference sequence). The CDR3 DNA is TGTGCCAGCAGCTTAGTGGGACAGGGTTTGAACACTGAAGCTTTCTTT. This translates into CASSLVGQGLNTEAFF. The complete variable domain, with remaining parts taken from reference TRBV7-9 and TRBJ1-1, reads DTGVSQNPRHKITKRGQNVTFRCDPISEHNRLYWYRQTLGQGPEFLTYFQNEAQLEKSRLLSDRFSAERPKGSFSTLEIQRTEQGDSAMYLCASSLVGQGLNTEAFFGQGTRLTVV.

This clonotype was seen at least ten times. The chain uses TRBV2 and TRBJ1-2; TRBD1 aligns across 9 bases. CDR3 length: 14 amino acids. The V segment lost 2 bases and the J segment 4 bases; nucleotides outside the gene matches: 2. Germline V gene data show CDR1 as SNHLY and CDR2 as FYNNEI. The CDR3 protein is CASSETGGIYGYTF. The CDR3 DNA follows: TGTGCCAGCAGTGAAACAGGGGGCATCTATGGCTACACCTTC.

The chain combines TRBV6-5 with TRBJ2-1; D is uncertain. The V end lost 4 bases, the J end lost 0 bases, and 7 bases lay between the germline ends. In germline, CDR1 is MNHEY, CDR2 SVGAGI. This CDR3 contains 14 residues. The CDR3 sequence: CASSFQDSYNEQFF. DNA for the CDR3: TGTGCCAGCAGTTTTCAAGACTCCTACAATGAGCAGTTCTTC.

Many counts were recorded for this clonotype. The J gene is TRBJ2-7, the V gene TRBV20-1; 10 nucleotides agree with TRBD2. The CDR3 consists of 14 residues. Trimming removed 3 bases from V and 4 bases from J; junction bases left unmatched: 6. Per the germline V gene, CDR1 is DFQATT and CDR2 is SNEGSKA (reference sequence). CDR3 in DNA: TGCAGTGCTAGGGATAGCGGGGGGAAATACGAGCAGTACTTC. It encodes CSARDSGGKYEQYF.

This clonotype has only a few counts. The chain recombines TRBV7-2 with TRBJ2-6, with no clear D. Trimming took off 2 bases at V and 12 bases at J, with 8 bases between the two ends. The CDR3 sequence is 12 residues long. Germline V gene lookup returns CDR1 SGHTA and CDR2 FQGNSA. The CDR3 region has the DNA TGTGCCAGCAGCTTACCAGGTACCGTCCTGACTTTC. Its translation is CASSLPGTVLTF.

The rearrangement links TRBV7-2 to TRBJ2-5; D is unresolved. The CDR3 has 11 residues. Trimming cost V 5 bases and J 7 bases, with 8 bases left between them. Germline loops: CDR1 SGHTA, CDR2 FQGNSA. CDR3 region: CASSVRWTQYF. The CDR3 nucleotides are TGTGCCAGCAGCGTCAGGTGGACCCAGTACTTC. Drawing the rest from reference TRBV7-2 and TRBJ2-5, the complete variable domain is GAGVSQSPSNKVTEKGKDVELRCDPISGHTALYWYRQSLGQGLEFLIYFQGNSAPDKSGLPSDRFSAERTGGSVSTLTIQRTQQEDSAVYLCASSVRWTQYFGPGTRLLVL.

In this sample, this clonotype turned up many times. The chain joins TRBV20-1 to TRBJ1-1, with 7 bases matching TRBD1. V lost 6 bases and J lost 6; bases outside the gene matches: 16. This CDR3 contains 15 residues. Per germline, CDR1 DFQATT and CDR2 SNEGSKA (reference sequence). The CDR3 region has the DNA TGCAGTGCCGCCCAAGGGGGCCAGGGGCGCCCTGAAGCTTTCTTT. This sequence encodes CSAAQGGQGRPEAFF.

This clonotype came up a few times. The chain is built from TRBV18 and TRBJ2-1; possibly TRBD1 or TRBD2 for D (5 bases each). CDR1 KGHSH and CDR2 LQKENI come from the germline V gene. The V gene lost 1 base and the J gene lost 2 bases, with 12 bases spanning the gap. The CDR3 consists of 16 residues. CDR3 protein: CASSPRDGGPYNEQFF. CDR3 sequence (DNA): TGTGCCAGCTCACCACGGGATGGGGGTCCCTACAATGAGCAGTTCTTC.

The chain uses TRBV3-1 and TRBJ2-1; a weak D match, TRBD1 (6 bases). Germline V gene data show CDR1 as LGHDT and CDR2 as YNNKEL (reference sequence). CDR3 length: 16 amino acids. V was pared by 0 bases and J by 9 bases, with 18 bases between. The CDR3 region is CASSQERDKYIGEQFF. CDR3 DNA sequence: TGTGCCAGCAGCCAAGAACGGGACAAGTATATTGGTGAGCAGTTCTTC.

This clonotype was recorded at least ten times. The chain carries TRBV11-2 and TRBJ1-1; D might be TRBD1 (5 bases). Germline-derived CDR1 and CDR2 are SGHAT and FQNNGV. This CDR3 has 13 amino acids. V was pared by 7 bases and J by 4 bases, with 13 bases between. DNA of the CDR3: TGTGCCAGCAACTATCGGGGGGGCACTGAAGCTTTCTTT. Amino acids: CASNYRGGTEAFF.

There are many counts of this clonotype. The CDR3 loop is CASSHGQVTPNTEAFF. In DNA form, the CDR3 reads TGTGCCAGCAGCCATGGACAGGTGACACCGAACACTGAAGCTTTCTTT. The V and J genes are TRBV3-1 and TRBJ1-1; 7 bases match TRBD1. Germline V CDR1 and CDR2: LGHDT, YNNKEL (reference sequence). The CDR3 loop spans 16 amino acids. Trimming removed 3 bases from V and 1 base from J; junction bases left unmatched: 8.

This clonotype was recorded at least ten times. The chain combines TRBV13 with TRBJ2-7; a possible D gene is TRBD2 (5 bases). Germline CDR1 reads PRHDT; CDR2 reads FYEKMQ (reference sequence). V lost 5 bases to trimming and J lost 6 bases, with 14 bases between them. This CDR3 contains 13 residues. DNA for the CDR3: TGTGCCAGCAGCCCCGAGGAGGATGGCGAGCAGTACTTC. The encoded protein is CASSPEEDGEQYF.

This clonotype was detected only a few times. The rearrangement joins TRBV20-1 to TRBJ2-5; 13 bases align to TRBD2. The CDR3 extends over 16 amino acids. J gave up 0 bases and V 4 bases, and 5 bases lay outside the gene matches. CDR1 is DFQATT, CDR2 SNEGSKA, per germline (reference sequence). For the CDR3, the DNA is TGCAGTGCTACGGGGGGACTAGCGGGGTACCAAGAGACCCAGTACTTC. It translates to CSATGGLAGYQETQYF.

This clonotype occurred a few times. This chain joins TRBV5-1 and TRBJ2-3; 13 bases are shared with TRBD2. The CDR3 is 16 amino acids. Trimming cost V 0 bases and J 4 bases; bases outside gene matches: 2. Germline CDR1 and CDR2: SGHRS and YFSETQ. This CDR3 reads CASSLATSGGADTQYF. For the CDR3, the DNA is TGCGCCAGCAGCTTGGCCACTAGCGGGGGGGCAGATACGCAGTATTTT.

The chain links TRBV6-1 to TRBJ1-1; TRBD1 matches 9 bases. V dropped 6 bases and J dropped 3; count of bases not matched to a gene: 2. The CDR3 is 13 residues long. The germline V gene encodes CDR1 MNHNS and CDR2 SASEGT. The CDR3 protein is CASRTGGDTEAFF. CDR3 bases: TGTGCCAGCAGGACAGGGGGGGACACTGAAGCTTTCTTT.

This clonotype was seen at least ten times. As DNA, the CDR3 is TGCGCCAGCAGACTTCGACTAGTAGCAGATACGCAGTATTTT. Its translation: CASRLRLVADTQYF. This chain links TRBV5-1 with TRBJ2-3; TRBD2 is a possible D gene (6 bases). Trimming stripped 5 bases from V and 4 bases from J, with 14 bases between. This CDR3 comprises 14 residues. CDR1 is SGHRS and CDR2 is YFSETQ in the germline V gene.

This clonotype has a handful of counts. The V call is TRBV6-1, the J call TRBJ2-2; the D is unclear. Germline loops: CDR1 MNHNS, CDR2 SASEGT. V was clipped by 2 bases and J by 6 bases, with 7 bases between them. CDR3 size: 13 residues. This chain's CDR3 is CASSEWSAGELFF. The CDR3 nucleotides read TGTGCCAGCAGTGAATGGAGCGCCGGGGAGCTGTTTTTT.

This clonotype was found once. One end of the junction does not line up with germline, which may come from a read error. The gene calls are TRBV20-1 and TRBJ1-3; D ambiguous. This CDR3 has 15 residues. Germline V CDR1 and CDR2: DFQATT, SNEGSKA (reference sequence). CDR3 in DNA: TGCAGTGCTAGCTATCAGGTTCCCTCTGGAAACACCATATGTTTT. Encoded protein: CSASYQVPSGNTICF.

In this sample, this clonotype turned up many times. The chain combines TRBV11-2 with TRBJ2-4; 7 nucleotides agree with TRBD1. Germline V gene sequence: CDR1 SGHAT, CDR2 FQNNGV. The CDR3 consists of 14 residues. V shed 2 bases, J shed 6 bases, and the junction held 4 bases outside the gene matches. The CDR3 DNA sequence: TGTGCCAGCAGCTTATCAGGGGGTAGAAACATTCAGTACTTC. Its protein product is CASSLSGGRNIQYF.